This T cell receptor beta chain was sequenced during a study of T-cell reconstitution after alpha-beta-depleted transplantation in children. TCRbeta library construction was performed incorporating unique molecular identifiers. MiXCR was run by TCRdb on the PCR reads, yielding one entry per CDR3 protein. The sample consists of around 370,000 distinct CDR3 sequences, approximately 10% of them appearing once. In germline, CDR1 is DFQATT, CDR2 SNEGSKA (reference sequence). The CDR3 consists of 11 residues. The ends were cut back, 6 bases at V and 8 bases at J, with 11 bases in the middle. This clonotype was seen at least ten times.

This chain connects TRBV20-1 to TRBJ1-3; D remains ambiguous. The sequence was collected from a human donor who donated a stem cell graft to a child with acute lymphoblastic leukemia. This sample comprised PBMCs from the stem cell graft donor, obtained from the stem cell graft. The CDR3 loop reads CSARTEDTIYF. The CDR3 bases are TGCAGTGCGAGGACGGAGGACACCATATATTTT.